Presented here are 17 T cell receptor beta chains from one specimen sequenced in a study of long-term antiretroviral therapy in people with HIV (dated by TCRdb to the early 2020s). The immunoSEQ hsTCRB v3.0 assay was used at survey level resolution to sequence the TRB variable region. TCRdb took this table from immuneACCESS and kept in-frame rearrangements with V and J called. Such tables lack part of the clones; where checked against another copy, unresolved V genes explain under half of the gap, and the rest is unexplained. Here the sample has 18,000 or so clones; 75% to 95% occur a single time. The ten largest make up more than 9% of the sample. This specimen was unsorted PBMCs, taken 3 years after starting antiretroviral therapy. All receptors derive from a man aged 45 to 65 with HIV.

The genes are TRBV4-3 and TRBJ2-2, with D possibly being TRBD1 (6 bases). Trimming took 1 base from V and 6 from J, leaving 6 bases between them. Germline CDR1 and CDR2: LGHNA and YSLEER. CDR3 length: 13 residues. DNA for the CDR3: TGCGCCAGCAGCCAAGGGGGGCCCGGGGAGCTGTTTTTT. Translating it yields CASSQGGPGELFF.

The chain is built from TRBV5-1 and TRBJ1-4, with D tentatively TRBD1 (6 bases). The germline V gene encodes CDR1 SGHRS and CDR2 YFSETQ. V shed 1 base and J shed 4 bases, with 11 bases lying between them. The CDR3 totals 15 residues. The chain's CDR3 is CASSLFGGHNEKLFF. CDR3 coding DNA: TGCGCCAGCAGCTTGTTCGGGGGCCATAATGAAAAACTGTTTTTT. The full variable domain, its missing parts supplied by reference TRBV5-1 and TRBJ1-4, is KAGVTQTPRYLIKTRGQQVTLSCSPISGHRSVSWYQQTPGQGLQFLFEYFSETQRNKGNFPGRFSGRQFSNSRSEMNVSTLELGDSALYLCASSLFGGHNEKLFFGSGTQLSVL.

V gene TRBV7-5 combines with J gene TRBJ2-7; TRBD2 reflects the table's D call only, with no check against the DNA. TRBV7-5 is reported as a pseudogene. CDR3 length equals 12 residues. CDR3 loop: CVRSSPSHEQYF. The DNA for the CDR3 is TGTGTCAGAAGCTCCCCGAGCCACGAGCAGTACTTC.

The rearrangement joins TRBV9 to TRBJ1-1; TRBD1 matches at 10 bases. The V segment lost 0 bases and the J segment 7 bases; nucleotides outside the gene matches: 12. The germline CDR1 and CDR2 sequences are SGDLS and YYNGEE. The CDR3 runs to 17 residues. The CDR3 DNA is TGTGCCAGCAGCGTAGGGGGGACAGGGGTAGTTCGGCGTGAAGCTTTCTTT. Residues: CASSVGGTGVVRREAFF.

The rearrangement joins TRBV28 to TRBJ1-2; D might be TRBD1 (6 bases). Between the trimmed V and J ends, which lost 4 bases and 4 bases, there was a span of 13 bases. The CDR3 runs 14 residues. Germline V gives CDR1 MDHEN, CDR2 SYDVKM. DNA of the CDR3: TGTGCCAGCAGTTCCAGGCCGGACAGCTATGGCTACACCTTC. Its translation is CASSSRPDSYGYTF.

The count of this clone is one. The chain links TRBV9 to TRBJ1-2; D gene unclear. This CDR3 spans 11 amino acids. The V gene's germline CDR1 is SGDLS and CDR2 YYNGEE. V shed 0 bases and J shed 8 bases, with 5 bases lying between them. CDR3 residues: CASSVVRGYTF. The CDR3 nucleotides are TGTGCCAGCAGCGTAGTAAGGGGCTACACCTTC.

The V and J genes are TRBV11-2 and TRBJ2-7; 16 nucleotides align to TRBD2. CDR1 and CDR2 (germline): SGHAT, FQNNGV. The CDR3 contains 16 residues. The junction had 1 base not matched to a gene; V was cut back by 4 bases and J by 1 base. DNA for the CDR3: TGTGCCAGCAGCTCGGGACTAGCGGGGGGGTCCTACGAGCAGTACTTC. Amino acid sequence: CASSSGLAGGSYEQYF.

This clone was recorded once. V usage is TRBV5-6 and J usage is TRBJ2-3; D is ambiguous. Germline CDR1 SGHDT, CDR2 YYEEEE. V lost 2 bases and J 0 bases, leaving 10 bases between the germline ends. The CDR3 extends over 15 amino acids. In DNA form, the CDR3 reads TGTGCCAGCAGCTTTGTGGCGGCTAGCACAGATACGCAGTATTTT. Translation gives CASSFVAASTDTQYF.

The chain carries TRBV6-6 and TRBJ2-3; 7 nucleotides match TRBD2. The junction had 2 bases not matched to a gene; V was cut back by 2 bases and J by 0 bases. Germline V CDR1 and CDR2: MNHNY, SVGAGI (reference sequence). The CDR3 totals 15 residues. The DNA of the CDR3 is TGTGCCAGCAGTTACCGCGGGGGTAGCACAGATACGCAGTATTTT. Its translation: CASSYRGGSTDTQYF.

This sequence joins TRBV5-1 and TRBJ2-6; the D gene is possibly TRBD1 (5 bases). CDR3 length: 15 residues. Germline loops: CDR1 SGHRS, CDR2 YFSETQ. V lost 3 bases and J 0 bases, leaving 7 bases between the germline ends. CDR3 sequence reads: CASSYRSSGANVLTF. In nucleotides, the CDR3 is TGCGCCAGCAGCTACAGGAGCTCTGGGGCCAACGTCCTGACTTTC.

The V call is TRBV11-2, the J call TRBJ1-6, with TRBD1 as a possible D gene (5 bases). Deletions cut 0 bases from V and 14 bases from J, with 14 bases between. The CDR3 totals 14 residues. Germline CDR1 and CDR2: SGHAT and FQNNGV. In DNA form, the CDR3 reads TGTGCCAGCAGCTTAGATCTTGACAGCAGGGCCCTCCACTTT. Translation gives CASSLDLDSRALHF.

This clone was found once. The CDR3 DNA follows: TGCGCCAGCAGTGAACAGCGGGACTACGAGCAGTACTTC. Translation: CASSEQRDYEQYF. The chain is built from TRBV10-1 and TRBJ2-7, with 7 bases identical to TRBD2. Germline V gene lookup returns CDR1 WNHNN and CDR2 SYGVQD (reference sequence). V lost 3 bases, J lost 3 bases, and 2 bases stayed unmatched. CDR3 length: 13 residues.

This chain uses TRBV10-2 with TRBJ2-7, with 7 bases that match TRBD1. V was pared by 3 bases and J by 4 bases, with 6 bases of the junction left unmatched. This CDR3 has 14 residues. Germline lookup yields CDR1 WSHSY and CDR2 SAAADI. The chain's CDR3 is CASSDRDRLYEQYF. CDR3 bases: TGCGCCAGCAGTGACCGGGACAGACTTTACGAGCAGTACTTC.

The CDR3 nucleotides are TGTGCCAGCACCCTCGACAAAGCCAGCAACACCATATATTTT. This translates into CASTLDKASNTIYF. The rearrangement uses TRBV6-6 and TRBJ1-3; D is undetermined. The CDR3 loop spans 14 amino acids. Between the trimmed V and J ends, which lost 7 bases and 7 bases, there was a span of 17 bases. CDR1 is MNHNY, CDR2 SVGAGI, per germline (reference sequence).

This sequence joins TRBV19 and TRBJ2-2; D possibly corresponds to TRBD2 (5 bases). CDR3 length: 14 residues. In germline, CDR1 is LNHDA, CDR2 SQIVND (reference sequence). Trimming removed 6 bases from V and 7 bases from J, with 15 bases in between. The CDR3 bases are TGTGCCAGTAGCACGGATAGCCGGGGCGGGGAGCTGTTTTTT. This encodes CASSTDSRGGELFF. Filled out from reference TRBV19 and TRBJ2-2, the complete variable domain reads DGGITQSPKYLFRKEGQNVTLSCEQNLNHDAMYWYRQDPGQGLRLIYYSQIVNDFQKGDIAEGYSVSREKKESFPLTVTSAQKNPTAFYLCASSTDSRGGELFFGEGSRLTVL.

This chain joins TRBV27 and TRBJ2-1, with 8 positions matching TRBD2. V lost 7 bases and J lost 6; bases outside the gene matches: 8. The germline V gene has CDR1 MNHEY and CDR2 SMNVEV (reference sequence). The CDR3 covers 14 residues. CDR3 nucleotides: TGTGCCAGCACCCGGGGGGGGCCCGGCAATGAGCAGTTCTTC. Its protein product is CASTRGGPGNEQFF.

The rearrangement links TRBV5-6 to TRBJ2-7, with D unresolved. The germline CDR1 and CDR2 sequences are SGHDT and YYEEEE. Between the trimmed V and J ends, which lost 0 bases and 0 bases, there was a span of 13 bases. The CDR3 is 16 amino acids. The CDR3 region is CASSLEQFTSSYEQYF. CDR3 DNA: TGTGCCAGCAGCTTGGAACAGTTTACGAGCTCCTACGAGCAGTACTTC.